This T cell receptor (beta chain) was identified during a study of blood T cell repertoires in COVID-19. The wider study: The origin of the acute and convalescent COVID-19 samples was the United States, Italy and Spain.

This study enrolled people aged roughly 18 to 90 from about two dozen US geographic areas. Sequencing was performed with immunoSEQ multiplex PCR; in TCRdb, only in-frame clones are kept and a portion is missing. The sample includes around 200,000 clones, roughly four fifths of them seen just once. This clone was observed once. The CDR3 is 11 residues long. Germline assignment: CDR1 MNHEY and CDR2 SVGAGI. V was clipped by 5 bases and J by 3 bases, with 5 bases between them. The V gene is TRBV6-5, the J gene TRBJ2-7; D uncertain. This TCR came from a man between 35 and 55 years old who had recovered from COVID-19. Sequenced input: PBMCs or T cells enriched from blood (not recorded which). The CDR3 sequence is CASSLLYEQYF. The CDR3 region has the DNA TGTGCCAGCAGTCTTCTCTACGAGCAGTACTTC.